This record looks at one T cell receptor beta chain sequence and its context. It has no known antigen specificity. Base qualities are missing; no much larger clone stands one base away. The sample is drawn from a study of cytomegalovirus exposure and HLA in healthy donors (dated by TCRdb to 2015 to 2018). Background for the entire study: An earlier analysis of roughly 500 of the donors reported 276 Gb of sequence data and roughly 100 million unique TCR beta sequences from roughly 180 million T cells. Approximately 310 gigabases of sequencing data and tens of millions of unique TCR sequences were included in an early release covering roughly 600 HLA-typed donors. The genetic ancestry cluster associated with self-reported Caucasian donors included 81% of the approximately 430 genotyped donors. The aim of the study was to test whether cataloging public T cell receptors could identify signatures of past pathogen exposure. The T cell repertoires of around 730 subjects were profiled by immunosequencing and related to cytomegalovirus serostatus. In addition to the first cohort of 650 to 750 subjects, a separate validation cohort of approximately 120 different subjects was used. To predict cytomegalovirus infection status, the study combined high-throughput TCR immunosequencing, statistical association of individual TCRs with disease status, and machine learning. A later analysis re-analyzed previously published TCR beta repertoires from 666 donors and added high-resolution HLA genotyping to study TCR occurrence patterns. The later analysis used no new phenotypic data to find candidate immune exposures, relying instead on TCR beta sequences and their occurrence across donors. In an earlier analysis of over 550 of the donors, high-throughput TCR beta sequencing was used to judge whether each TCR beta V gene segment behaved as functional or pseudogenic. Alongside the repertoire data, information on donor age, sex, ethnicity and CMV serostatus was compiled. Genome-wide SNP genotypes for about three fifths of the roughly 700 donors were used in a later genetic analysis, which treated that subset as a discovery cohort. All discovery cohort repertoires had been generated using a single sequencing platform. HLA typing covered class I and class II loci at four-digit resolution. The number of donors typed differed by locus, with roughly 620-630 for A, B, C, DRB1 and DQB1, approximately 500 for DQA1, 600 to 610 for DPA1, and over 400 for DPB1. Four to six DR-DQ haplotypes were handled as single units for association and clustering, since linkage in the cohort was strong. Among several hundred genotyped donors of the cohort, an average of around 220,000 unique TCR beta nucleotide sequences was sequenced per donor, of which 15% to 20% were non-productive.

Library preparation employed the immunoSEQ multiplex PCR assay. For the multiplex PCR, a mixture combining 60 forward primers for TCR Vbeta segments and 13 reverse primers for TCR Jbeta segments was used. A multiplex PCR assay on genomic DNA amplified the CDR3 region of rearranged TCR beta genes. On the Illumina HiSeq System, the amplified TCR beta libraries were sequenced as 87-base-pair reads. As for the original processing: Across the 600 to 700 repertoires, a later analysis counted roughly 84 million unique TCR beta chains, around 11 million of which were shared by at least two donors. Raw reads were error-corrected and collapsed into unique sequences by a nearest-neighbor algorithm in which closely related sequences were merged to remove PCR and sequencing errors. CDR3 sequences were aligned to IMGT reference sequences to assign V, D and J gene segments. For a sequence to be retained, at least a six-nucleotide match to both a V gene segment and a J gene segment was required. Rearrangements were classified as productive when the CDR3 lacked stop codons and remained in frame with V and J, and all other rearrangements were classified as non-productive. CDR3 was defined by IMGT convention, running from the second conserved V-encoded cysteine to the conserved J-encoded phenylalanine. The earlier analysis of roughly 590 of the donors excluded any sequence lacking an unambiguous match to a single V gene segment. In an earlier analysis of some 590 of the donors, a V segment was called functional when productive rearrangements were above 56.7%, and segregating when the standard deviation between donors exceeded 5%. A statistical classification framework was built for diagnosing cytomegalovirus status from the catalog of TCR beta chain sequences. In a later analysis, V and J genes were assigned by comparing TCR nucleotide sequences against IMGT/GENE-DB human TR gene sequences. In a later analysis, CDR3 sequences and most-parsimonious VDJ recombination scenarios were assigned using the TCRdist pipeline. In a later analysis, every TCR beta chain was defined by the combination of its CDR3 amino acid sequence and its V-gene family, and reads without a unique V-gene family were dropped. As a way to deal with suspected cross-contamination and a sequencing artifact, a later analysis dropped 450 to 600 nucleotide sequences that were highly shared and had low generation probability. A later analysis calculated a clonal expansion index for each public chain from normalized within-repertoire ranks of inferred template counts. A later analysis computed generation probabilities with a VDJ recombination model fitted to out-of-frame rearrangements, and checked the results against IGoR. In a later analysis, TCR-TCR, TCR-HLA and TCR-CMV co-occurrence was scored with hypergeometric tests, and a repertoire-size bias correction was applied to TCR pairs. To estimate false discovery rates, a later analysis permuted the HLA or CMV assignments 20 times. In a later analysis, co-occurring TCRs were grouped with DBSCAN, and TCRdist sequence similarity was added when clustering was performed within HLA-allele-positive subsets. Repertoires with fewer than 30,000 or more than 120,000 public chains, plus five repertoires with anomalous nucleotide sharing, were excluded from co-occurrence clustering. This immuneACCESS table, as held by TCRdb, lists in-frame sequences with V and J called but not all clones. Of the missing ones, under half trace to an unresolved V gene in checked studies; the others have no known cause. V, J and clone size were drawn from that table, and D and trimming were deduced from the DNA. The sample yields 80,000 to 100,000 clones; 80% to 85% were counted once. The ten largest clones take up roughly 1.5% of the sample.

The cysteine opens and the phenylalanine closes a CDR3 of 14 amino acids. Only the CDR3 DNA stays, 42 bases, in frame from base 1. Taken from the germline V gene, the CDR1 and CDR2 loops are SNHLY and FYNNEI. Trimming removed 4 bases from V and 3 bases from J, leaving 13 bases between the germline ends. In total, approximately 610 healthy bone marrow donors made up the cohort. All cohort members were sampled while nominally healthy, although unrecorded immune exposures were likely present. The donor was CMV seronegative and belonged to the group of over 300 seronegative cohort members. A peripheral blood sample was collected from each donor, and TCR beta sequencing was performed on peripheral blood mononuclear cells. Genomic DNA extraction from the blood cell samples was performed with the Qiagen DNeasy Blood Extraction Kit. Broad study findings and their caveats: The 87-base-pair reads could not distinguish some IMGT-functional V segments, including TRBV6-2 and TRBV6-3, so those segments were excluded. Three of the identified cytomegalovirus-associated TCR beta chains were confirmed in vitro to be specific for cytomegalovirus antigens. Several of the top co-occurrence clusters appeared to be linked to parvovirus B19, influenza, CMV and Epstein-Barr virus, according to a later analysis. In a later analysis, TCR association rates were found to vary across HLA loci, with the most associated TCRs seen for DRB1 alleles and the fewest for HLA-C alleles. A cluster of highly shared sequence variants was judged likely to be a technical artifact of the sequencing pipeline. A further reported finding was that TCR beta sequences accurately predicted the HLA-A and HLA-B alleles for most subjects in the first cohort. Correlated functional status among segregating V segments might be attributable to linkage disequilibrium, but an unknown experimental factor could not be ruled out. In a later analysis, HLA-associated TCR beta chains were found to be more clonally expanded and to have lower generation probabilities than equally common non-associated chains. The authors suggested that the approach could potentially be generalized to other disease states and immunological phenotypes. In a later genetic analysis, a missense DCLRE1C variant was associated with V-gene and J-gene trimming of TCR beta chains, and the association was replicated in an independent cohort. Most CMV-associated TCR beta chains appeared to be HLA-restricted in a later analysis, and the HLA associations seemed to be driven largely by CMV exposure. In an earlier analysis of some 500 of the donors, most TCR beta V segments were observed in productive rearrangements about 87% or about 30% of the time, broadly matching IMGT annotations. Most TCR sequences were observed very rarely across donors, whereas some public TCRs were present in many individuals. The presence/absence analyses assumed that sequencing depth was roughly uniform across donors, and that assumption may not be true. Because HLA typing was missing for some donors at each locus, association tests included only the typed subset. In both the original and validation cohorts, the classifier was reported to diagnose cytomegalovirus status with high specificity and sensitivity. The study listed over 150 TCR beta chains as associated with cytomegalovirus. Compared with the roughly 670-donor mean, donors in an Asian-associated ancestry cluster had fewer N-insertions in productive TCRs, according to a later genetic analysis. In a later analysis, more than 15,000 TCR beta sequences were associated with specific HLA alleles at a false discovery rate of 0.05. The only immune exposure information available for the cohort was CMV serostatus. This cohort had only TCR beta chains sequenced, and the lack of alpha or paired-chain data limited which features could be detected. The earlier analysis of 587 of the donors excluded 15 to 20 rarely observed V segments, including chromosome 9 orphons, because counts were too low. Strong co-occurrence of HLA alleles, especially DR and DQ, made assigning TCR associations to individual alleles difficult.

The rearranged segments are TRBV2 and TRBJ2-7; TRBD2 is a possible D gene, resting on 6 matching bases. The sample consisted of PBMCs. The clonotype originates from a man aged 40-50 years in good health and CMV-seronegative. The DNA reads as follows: TGTGCCAGCAGTGCTCCGGCGGGGTACTACGAGCAGTACTTC. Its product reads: CASSAPAGYYEQYF.